This T cell receptor (beta chain) was captured in a study of cytomegalovirus exposure and HLA in healthy donors. CDR3 length: 14 residues. Some clones are missing from TCRdb's copy, which holds only in-frame ones; the method was immunoSEQ multiplex PCR. The table has 260,000 or so clones, 88% seen once; the top ten hold 0.92%. V and J are TRBV21-1 and TRBJ1-5; TRBD1, as called in the table, went unchecked against the DNA. TRBV21-1 is termed a pseudogene. The sequence came from a woman aged 18 to 35 in good health and CMV-seronegative. What was sequenced was PBMCs. The chain's CDR3 is CASSSPGINQPQHF. The CDR3 DNA reads as TGTGCCAGCAGCAGTCCAGGGATCAATCAGCCCCAGCATTTT.